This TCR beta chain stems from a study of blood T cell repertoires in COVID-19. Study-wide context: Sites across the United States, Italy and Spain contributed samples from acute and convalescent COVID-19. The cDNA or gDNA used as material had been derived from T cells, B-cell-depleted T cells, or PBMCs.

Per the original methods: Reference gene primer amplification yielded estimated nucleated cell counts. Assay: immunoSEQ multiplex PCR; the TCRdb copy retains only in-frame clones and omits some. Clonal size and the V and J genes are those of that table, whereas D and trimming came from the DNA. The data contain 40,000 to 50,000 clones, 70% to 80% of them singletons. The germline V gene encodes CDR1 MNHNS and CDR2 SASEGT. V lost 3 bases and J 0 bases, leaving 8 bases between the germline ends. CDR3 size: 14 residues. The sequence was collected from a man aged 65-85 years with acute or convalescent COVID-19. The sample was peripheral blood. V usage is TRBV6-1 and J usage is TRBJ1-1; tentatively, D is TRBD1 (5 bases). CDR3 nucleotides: TGTGCCAGCAGTGACGACAGTTTGAACACTGAAGCTTTCTTT. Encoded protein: CASSDDSLNTEAFF.